The entry below describes one T cell receptor beta chain. The target antigen is unknown. Use of 60 Vbeta and 13 Jbeta primers characterized the PCR. Clones were sequenced by immunoSEQ multiplex PCR, and TCRdb holds only the in-frame ones, with some missing. Among about 140,000 clones listed, more than 60% were seen once. This specimen comes from a study of cytomegalovirus exposure and HLA in healthy donors. Findings and caveats of the study: Cytomegalovirus association was listed for 170 or so TCR beta chains. Judged likely to be a sequencing artifact was a cluster of highly shared sequence variants. It was reportedly the case that the classifier diagnosed cytomegalovirus status with high specificity and sensitivity. Among TCR beta chains of equal frequency, HLA-associated ones were more clonally expanded in a later analysis.

The CDR3 runs 16 residues. The receptor's source is a woman aged 55-75 years in good health and CMV-seronegative. Sequencing was done on a sample of PBMCs. V usage is TRBV12-2 and J usage is TRBJ1-2; TRBD1 is the table's D call and was not checked against the DNA. TRBV12-2 is a pseudogene segment. The CDR3 region has the DNA TGTGCAAGTCGCTTAGGAGGGGCAGGGGCTAACTATGGCTACACCTTC. Its translation: CASRLGGAGANYGYTF.